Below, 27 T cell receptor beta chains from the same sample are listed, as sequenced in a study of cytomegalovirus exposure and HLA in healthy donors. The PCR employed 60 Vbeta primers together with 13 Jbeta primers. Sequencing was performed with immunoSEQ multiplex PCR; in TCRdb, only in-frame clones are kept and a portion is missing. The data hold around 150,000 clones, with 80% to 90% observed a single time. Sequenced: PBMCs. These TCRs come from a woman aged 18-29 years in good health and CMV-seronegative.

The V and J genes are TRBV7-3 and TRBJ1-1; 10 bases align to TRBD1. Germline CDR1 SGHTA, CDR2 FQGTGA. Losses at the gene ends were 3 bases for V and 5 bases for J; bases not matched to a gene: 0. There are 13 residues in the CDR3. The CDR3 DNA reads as TGTGCCAGCAGCTTGGGACAGGGGACTGAAGCTTTCTTT. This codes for CASSLGQGTEAFF.

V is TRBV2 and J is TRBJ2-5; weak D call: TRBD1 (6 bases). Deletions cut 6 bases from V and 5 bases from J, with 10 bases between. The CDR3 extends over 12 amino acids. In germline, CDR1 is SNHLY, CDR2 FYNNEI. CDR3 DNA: TGTGCCAGCAGCCCCCAGGGGGAGACCCAGTACTTC. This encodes CASSPQGETQYF.

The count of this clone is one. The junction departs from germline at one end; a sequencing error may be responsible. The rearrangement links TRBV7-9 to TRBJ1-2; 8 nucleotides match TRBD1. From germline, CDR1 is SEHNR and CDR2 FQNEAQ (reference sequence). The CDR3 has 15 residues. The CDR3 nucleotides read TGTTCCAGCAGCTTAGGGCAGGGGGCGCGGGATGGCTACACCTTC. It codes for CSSSLGQGARDGYTF.

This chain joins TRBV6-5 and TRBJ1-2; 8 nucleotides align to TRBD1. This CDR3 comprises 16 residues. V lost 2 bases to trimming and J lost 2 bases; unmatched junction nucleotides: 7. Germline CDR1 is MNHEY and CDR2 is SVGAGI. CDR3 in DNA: TGTGCCAGCAGTTACGATGGACAGGGTTCCAACTATGGCTACACCTTC. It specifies CASSYDGQGSNYGYTF.

CDR3 bases: TGTGCCAGAAGCTTGACAGGGGATGGCTACACCTTC. Its protein product is CARSLTGDGYTF. This chain links TRBV5-3 with TRBJ1-2; 7 bases are a match to TRBD1. TRBV5-3 is reported as an ORF; its role is uncertain. The CDR3 length is 12 residues. Trimming removed 1 base from V and 6 bases from J; junction bases left unmatched: 0.

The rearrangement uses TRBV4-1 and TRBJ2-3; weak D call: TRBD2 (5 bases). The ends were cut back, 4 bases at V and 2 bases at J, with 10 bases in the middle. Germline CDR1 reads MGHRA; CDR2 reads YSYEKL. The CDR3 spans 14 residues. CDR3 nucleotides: TGCGCCAGCAGCCCGGGGATTTACACAGATACGCAGTATTTT. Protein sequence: CASSPGIYTDTQYF.

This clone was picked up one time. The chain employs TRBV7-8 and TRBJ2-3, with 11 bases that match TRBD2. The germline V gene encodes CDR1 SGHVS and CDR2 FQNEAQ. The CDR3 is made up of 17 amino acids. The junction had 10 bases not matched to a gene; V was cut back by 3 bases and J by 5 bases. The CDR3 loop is CASSFLAGGNWGDTQYF. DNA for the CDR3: TGTGCCAGCAGCTTCCTAGCGGGAGGAAACTGGGGAGATACGCAGTATTTT. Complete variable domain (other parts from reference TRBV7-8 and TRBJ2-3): GAGVSQSPRYKVAKRGQDVALRCDPISGHVSLFWYQQALGQGPEFLTYFQNEAQLDKSGLPSDRFFAERPEGSVSTLKIQRTQQEDSAVYLCASSFLAGGNWGDTQYFGPGTRLTVL.

CDR3 nucleotides: TGTGCCAGCAGTTTTAGGGGTCTGACCGGGGAGCTGTTTTTT. Encoded protein: CASSFRGLTGELFF. The chain carries TRBV28 and TRBJ2-2, with D possibly TRBD1 on 5 matching bases. Deletions cut 3 bases from V and 5 bases from J, with 10 bases between. The CDR3 is 14 residues long. Germline CDR1 and CDR2: MDHEN and SYDVKM.

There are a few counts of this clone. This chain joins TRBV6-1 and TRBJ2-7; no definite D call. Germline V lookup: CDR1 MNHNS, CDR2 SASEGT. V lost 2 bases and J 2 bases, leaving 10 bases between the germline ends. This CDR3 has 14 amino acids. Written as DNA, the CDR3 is TGTGCCAGCAGTGAAATGGTTGGCCCCTACGAGCAGTACTTC. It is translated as CASSEMVGPYEQYF.

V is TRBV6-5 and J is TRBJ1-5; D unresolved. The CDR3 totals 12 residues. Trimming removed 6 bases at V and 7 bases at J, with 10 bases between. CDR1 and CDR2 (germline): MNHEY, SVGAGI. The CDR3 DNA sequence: TGTGCCAGCAGAGCGGTCGGGCAGCCCCAGCATTTT. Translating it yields CASRAVGQPQHF.

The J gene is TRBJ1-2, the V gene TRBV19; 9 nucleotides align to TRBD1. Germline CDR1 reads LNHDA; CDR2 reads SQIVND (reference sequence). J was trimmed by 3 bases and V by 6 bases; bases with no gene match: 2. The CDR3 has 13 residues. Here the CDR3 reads CASRTGGDYGYTF. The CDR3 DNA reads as TGTGCCAGTAGGACAGGGGGGGACTATGGCTACACCTTC.

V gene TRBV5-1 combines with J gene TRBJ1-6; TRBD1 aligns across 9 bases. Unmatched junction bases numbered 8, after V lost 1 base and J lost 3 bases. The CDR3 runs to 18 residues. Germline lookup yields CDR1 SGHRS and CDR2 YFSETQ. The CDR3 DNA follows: TGCGCCAGCAGCTTGCAGGGACAGGGAGGATTCTATAATTCACCCCTCCACTTT. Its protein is CASSLQGQGGFYNSPLHF.

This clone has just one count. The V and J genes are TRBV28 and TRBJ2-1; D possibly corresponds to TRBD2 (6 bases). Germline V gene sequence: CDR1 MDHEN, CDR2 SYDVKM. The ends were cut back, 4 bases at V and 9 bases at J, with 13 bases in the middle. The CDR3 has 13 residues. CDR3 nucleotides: TGTGCCAGCAGTTCCATACTAGCTCTTGAGCAGTTCTTC. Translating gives CASSSILALEQFF. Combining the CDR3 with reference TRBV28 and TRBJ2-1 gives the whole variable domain DVKVTQSSRYLVKRTGEKVFLECVQDMDHENMFWYRQDPGLGLRLIYFSYDVKMKEKGDIPEGYSVSREKKERFSLILESASTNQTSMYLCASSSILALEQFFGPGTRLTVL.

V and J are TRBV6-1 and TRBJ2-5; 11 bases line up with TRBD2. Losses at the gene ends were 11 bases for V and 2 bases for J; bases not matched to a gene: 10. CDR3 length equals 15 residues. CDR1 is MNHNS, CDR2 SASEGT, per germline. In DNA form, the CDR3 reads TGTGCCGGATCAGGGACTAGCGGCGGACAAGAGACCCAGTACTTC. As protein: CAGSGTSGGQETQYF.

This CDR3 reads CASSPVTYNYEQYF. In DNA form, the CDR3 reads TGTGCCAGCTCACCGGTTACTTATAACTACGAGCAGTACTTC. V is TRBV18 and J is TRBJ2-7; no reliable D call. Germline CDR1 reads KGHSH; CDR2 reads LQKENI. Trimming stripped 3 bases from V and 3 bases from J, with 12 bases between. CDR3 length: 14 residues.

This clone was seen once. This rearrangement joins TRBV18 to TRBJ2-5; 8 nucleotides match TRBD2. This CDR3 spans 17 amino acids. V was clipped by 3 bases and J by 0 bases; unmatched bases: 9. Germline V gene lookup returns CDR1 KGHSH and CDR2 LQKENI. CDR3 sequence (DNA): TGTGCCAGCTCACCGTTCCGACTAGCGAATAACCAAGAGACCCAGTACTTC. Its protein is CASSPFRLANNQETQYF.

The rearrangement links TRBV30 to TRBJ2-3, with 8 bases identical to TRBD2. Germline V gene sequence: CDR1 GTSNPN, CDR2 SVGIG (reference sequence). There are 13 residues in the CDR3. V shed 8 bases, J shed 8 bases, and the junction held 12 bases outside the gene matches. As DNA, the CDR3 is TGTGCCGTGGGACTAGAGTCCTATGGTACGCAGTATTTT. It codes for CAVGLESYGTQYF.

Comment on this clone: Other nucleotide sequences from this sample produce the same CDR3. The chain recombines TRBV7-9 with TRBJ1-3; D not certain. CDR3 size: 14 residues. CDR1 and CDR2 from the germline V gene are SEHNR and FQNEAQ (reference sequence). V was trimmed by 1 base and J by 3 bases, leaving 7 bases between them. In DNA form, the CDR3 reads TGTGCCAGCAGCTTAGGCCATAGTGGAAACACCATATATTTT. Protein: CASSLGHSGNTIYF.

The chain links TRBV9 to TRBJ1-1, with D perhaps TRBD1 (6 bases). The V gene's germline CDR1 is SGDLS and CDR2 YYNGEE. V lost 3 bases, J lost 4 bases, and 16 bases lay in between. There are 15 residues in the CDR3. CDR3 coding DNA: TGTGCCAGCAGCGCAGATGAGGGGGAAAGCACTGAAGCTTTCTTT. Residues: CASSADEGESTEAFF.

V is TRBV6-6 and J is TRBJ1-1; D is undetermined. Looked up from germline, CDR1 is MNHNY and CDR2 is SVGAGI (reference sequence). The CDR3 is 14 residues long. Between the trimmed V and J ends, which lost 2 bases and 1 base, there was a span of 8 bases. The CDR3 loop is CASSYREPNTEAFF. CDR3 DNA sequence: TGTGCCAGCAGTTACAGAGAACCGAACACTGAAGCTTTCTTT.

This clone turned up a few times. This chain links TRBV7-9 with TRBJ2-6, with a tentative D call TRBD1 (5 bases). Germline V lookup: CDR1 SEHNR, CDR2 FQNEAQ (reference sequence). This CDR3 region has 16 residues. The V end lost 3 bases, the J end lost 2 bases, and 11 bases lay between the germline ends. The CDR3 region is CASSLGQGTGANVLTF. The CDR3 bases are TGTGCCAGCAGCTTGGGTCAGGGTACTGGGGCCAACGTCCTGACTTTC.

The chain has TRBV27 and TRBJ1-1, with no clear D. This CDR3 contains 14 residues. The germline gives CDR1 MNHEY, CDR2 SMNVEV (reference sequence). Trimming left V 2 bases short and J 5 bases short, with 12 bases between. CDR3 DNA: TGTGCCAGCAGTTTAAGGTCTAGTTTAACTGAAGCTTTCTTT. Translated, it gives CASSLRSSLTEAFF.

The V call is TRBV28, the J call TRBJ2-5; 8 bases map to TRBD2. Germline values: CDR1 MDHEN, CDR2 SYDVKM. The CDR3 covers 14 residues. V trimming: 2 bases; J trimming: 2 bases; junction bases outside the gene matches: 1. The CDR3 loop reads CASSLAGGQETQYF. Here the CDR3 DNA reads TGTGCCAGCAGTTTAGCGGGGGGTCAAGAGACCCAGTACTTC.

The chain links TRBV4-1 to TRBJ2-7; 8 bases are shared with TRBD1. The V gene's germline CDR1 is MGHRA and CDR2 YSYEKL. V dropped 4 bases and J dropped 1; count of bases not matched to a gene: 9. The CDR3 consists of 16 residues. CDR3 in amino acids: CASSLRGTGDSYEQYF. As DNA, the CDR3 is TGCGCCAGCAGCCTGCGCGGGACAGGTGATTCCTACGAGCAGTACTTC.

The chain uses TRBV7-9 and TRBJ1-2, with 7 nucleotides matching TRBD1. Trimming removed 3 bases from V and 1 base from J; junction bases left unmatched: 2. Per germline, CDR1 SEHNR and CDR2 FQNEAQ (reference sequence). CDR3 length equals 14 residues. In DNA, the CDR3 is TGTGCCAGCAGCTTCGACAGGGTTAACTATGGCTACACCTTC. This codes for CASSFDRVNYGYTF.

CDR3 sequence: CASSVGRLETQYF. CDR3 in DNA: TGTGCCAGCAGTGTTGGGAGGTTAGAGACCCAGTACTTC. The chain couples TRBV2 to TRBJ2-5; D possibly corresponds to TRBD2 (6 bases). Germline values: CDR1 SNHLY, CDR2 FYNNEI. Trimming left V 4 bases short and J 4 bases short, with 10 bases between. The CDR3 runs to 13 residues.

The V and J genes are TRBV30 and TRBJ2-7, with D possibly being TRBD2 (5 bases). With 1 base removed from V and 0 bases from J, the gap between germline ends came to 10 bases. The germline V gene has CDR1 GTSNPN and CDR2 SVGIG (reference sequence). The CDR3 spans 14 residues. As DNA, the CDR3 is TGTGCCTGGAGTGGAACGGGAAGCTCCTACGAGCAGTACTTC. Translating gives CAWSGTGSSYEQYF.